A single sample is the source of the 7 T cell receptor beta chains below, sequenced in a study of blood T cell repertoires in COVID-19. Here immunoSEQ multiplex PCR was the method, and the copy in TCRdb shows in-frame clones only, minus some. The sample lists approximately 250,000 clones, 85% to 90% occurring once. Sequences were obtained from peripheral blood. The receptors originated from a man younger than 35 with active or convalescent COVID-19.

This sequence joins TRBV5-4 and TRBJ1-2; TRBD1 matches at 9 bases. Unmatched junction bases numbered 15, after V lost 4 bases and J lost 8 bases. CDR3 length: 16 amino acids. Germline V gene lookup returns CDR1 SGHNT and CDR2 YYREEE (reference sequence). In nucleotides, the CDR3 is TGTGCCAGCAGCAGAGACGGGACAGGGCGTCTCGACGGCTACACCTTC. As protein: CASSRDGTGRLDGYTF.

The V and J genes are TRBV5-8 and TRBJ1-1; 7 positions match TRBD1. Germline loops: CDR1 SGHTS, CDR2 YDEGEE. Germline trimming cut 5 bases from V and 10 bases from J; bases unmatched to any gene: 17. The CDR3 totals 15 residues. The CDR3: CASRAEGAGAVVAFF. CDR3 bases: TGTGCCAGCAGGGCTGAGGGGGCCGGGGCCGTAGTAGCTTTCTTT. The whole variable domain, filled in from reference TRBV5-8 and TRBJ1-1, reads EAGVTQSPTHLIKTRGQQATLRCSPISGHTSVYWYQQALGLGLQFLLWYDEGEERNRGNFPPRFSGRQFPNYSSELNVNALELEDSALYLCASRAEGAGAVVAFFGQGTRLTVV.

The J gene is TRBJ2-7, the V gene TRBV12-3 or TRBV12-4, with a weak D call TRBD2 (6 bases). The CDR3 is made up of 12 amino acids. V was clipped by 8 bases and J by 1 base, with 9 bases between them. In DNA, the CDR3 is TGTGCCAGCGTTGGGGGGTCCTACGAGCAGTACTTC. Its translation is CASVGGSYEQYF.

The chain carries TRBV3-1 (or the pseudogene TRBV3-2) and TRBJ2-4, with D unresolved. The CDR3 length is 13 residues. Germline CDR1 and CDR2: LGHDT and YNNKEL (reference sequence). Trimming shortened V by 1 base and J by 4 bases, and 5 bases separated the two germline ends. The DNA for the CDR3 is TGTGCCAGCAGCCAAGCCGAGAAAAACATTCAGTACTTC. It translates to CASSQAEKNIQYF.

V is TRBV5-4 and J is TRBJ2-5, with D tentatively TRBD2 (5 bases). The V gene lost 4 bases and the J gene lost 4 bases, with 8 bases spanning the gap. The CDR3 loop spans 12 amino acids. Germline V gene lookup returns CDR1 SGHNT and CDR2 YYREEE (reference sequence). CDR3 sequence (DNA): TGTGCCAGCAGCCCCCGGGGAGAGACCCAGTACTTC. As protein: CASSPRGETQYF. Full variable domain (outside the CDR3, taken from reference TRBV5-4 and TRBJ2-5): ETGVTQSPTHLIKTRGQQVTLRCSSQSGHNTVSWYQQALGQGPQFIFQYYREEENGRGNFPPRFSGLQFPNYSSELNVNALELDDSALYLCASSPRGETQYFGPGTRLLVL.

The chain has TRBV9 and TRBJ2-3; tentative D call: TRBD2 (5 bases). This CDR3 contains 15 residues. V was clipped by 4 bases and J by 2 bases, with 14 bases between them. Germline V lookup: CDR1 SGDLS, CDR2 YYNGEE. CDR3 in amino acids: CASSPLGLDTDTQYF. In DNA, the CDR3 is TGTGCCAGCAGCCCCCTCGGACTTGACACAGATACGCAGTATTTT.

The chain links TRBV28 to TRBJ2-7; 10 nucleotides agree with TRBD1. The CDR3 extends over 15 amino acids. Germline CDR1 reads MDHEN; CDR2 reads SYDVKM. Losses at the gene ends were 2 bases for V and 2 bases for J; bases not matched to a gene: 3. The CDR3 coding sequence is TGTGCCAGCAGTTTACAGGGACAGGGGACCTACGAGCAGTACTTC. Protein sequence: CASSLQGQGTYEQYF.